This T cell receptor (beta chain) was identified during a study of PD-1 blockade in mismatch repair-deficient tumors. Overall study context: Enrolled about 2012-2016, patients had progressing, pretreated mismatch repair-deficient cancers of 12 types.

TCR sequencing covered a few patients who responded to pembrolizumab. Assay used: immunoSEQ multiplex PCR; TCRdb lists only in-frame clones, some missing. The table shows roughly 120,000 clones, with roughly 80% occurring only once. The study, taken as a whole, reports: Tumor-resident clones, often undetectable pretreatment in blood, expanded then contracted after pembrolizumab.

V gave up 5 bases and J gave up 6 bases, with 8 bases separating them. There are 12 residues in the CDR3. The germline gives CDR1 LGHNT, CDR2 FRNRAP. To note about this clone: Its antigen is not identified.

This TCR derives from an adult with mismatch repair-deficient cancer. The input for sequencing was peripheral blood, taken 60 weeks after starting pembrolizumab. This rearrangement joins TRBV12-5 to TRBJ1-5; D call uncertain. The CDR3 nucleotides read TGTGCTAGTGGTCCAGGAGCTCAGCCCCAGCATTTT. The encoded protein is CASGPGAQPQHF.